The 27 T cell receptor beta chains reported below all come from one sample, sequenced in a study of T cells in Graves' hyperthyroidism and ophthalmopathy. Researchers amplified the TCR beta CDR3 regions from RNA transcripts. With the HTBI primer set, the TCR CDR3 went through a first round of RT-PCR. From the multiplex PCR reads, TCRdb called clonotypes with MiXCR, one entry per CDR3 protein. This table has approximately 400,000 distinct CDR3 sequences, more than 15% appearing once. The sequencing input was blood. The origin of the receptors is a woman younger than 35 with Graves' hyperthyroidism.

The chain employs TRBV19 and TRBJ2-7; 8 bases line up with TRBD2. This CDR3 spans 15 amino acids. In germline, CDR1 is LNHDA, CDR2 SQIVND (reference sequence). Trimming cost V 8 bases and J 2 bases; bases outside gene matches: 11. CDR3 protein: CASAFWVAGTYEQYF. CDR3 in DNA: TGTGCCAGTGCCTTTTGGGTAGCGGGGACCTACGAGCAGTACTTC.

The gene calls are TRBV7-9 and TRBJ2-2, with D perhaps TRBD1 (6 bases). V shed 4 bases and J shed 0 bases, with 18 bases lying between them. The CDR3 has 18 amino acids. Germline-derived CDR1 and CDR2 are SEHNR and FQNEAQ (reference sequence). CDR3 residues: CASSYPLDRSPNTGELFF. CDR3 bases: TGTGCCAGCAGCTACCCACTCGACAGGTCGCCGAACACCGGGGAGCTGTTTTTT. The whole variable domain, remainder taken from reference TRBV7-9 and TRBJ2-2, is DTGVSQNPRHKITKRGQNVTFRCDPISEHNRLYWYRQTLGQGPEFLTYFQNEAQLEKSRLLSDRFSAERPKGSFSTLEIQRTEQGDSAMYLCASSYPLDRSPNTGELFFGEGSRLTVL.

This clonotype came up a few times. The rearrangement links TRBV6-1 to TRBJ1-3; D is unclear. The CDR3 is 12 residues long. Trimming removed 2 bases from V and 4 bases from J, with 3 bases in between. The V gene's germline CDR1 is MNHNS and CDR2 SASEGT. Written as DNA, the CDR3 is TGTGCCAGCAGTGAATGGGGAAACACCATATATTTT. Its translation is CASSEWGNTIYF.

This clonotype was found many times. The CDR3 loop is CASGEPSGTFRIFSEAFF. DNA for the CDR3: TGTGCCAGCGGGGAACCATCCGGGACATTTAGAATATTCTCTGAAGCTTTCTTT. The rearrangement links TRBV6-2 or TRBV6-3 to TRBJ1-1; possibly TRBD1 for D (6 bases). Germline lookup yields CDR1 MNHEY and CDR2 SVGEGT. With 8 bases removed from V and 6 bases from J, the gap between germline ends came to 31 bases. This CDR3 comprises 18 residues.

This clonotype was detected a few times. V gene TRBV16 combines with J gene TRBJ1-2; TRBD1 is a possible D gene (5 bases). Germline CDR1 reads KGHSY; CDR2 reads FQNENV. V dropped 0 bases and J dropped 4 bases, with 9 bases sitting between them. The CDR3 loop spans 14 amino acids. The CDR3 coding sequence is TGTGCCAGCAGCCAATCTACCGGGGGCTATGGCTACACCTTC. Translated: CASSQSTGGYGYTF.

This clonotype occurred many times. This chain's CDR3 is CASSENRGPDEQYF. As DNA, the CDR3 is TGTGCCAGCAGTGAAAACCGTGGACCTGACGAGCAGTACTTC. V is TRBV6-1 and J is TRBJ2-7; the D is unclear. From germline, CDR1 is MNHNS and CDR2 SASEGT. Deletions cut 2 bases from V and 5 bases from J, with 13 bases between. The CDR3 consists of 14 residues.

This clonotype showed up many times. The chain joins TRBV5-1 to TRBJ2-7; D perhaps matches TRBD2 (7 bases). CDR3 length: 18 amino acids. Trimming cost V 1 base and J 2 bases, with 22 bases left between them. Germline lookup yields CDR1 SGHRS and CDR2 YFSETQ. In DNA form, the CDR3 reads TGCGCCAGCAGCTTGTGGGGGGGCCAGACTACGAAGACCTACGAGCAGTACTTC. Protein product: CASSLWGGQTTKTYEQYF.

To note about this clonotype: With a much larger clone just one base away, this may be a read error. V and J are TRBV2 and TRBJ1-2; TRBD1 matches 8 bases. This CDR3 region has 13 residues. After removal of 7 bases from V and 4 bases from J, the junction contained 5 bases not matched to a gene. CDR1 and CDR2 from the germline V gene are SNHLY and FYNNEI. The DNA of the CDR3 is TGTGCCAGCACCGGGACAGGCCCCTATGGCTACACCTTC. Encoded protein: CASTGTGPYGYTF. The full variable domain, with the rest looked up from reference TRBV2 and TRBJ1-2, is EPEVTQTPSHQVTQMGQEVILRCVPISNHLYFYWYRQILGQKVEFLVSFYNNEISEKSEIFDDQFSVERPDGSNFTLKIRSTKLEDSAMYFCASTGTGPYGYTFGSGTRLTVV.

This clonotype was recorded at least ten times. The rearrangement links TRBV12-3 or TRBV12-4 to TRBJ1-1, with TRBD1 matching over 7 bases. J lost 13 bases, V lost 3 bases, and 5 bases had no gene match. The CDR3 contains 11 residues. CDR3 in DNA: TGTGCCAGCAGTTTGAACAGGGGAGTTTTCTTT. This translates into CASSLNRGVFF.

This clonotype appeared many times. The rearrangement uses TRBV28 and TRBJ2-1; TRBD2 matches 7 bases. Germline V gene sequence: CDR1 MDHEN, CDR2 SYDVKM. V shed 2 bases and J 0 bases; nucleotides not matched to a gene: 10. There are 18 residues in the CDR3. The CDR3 nucleotides read TGTGCCAGCAGTTTACTAGCGGACTTATTTAGCTCCTACAATGAGCAGTTCTTC. It yields the protein CASSLLADLFSSYNEQFF.

This clonotype was found many times. The chain carries TRBV2 and TRBJ2-3; D gene uncertain. Looked up from germline, CDR1 is SNHLY and CDR2 is FYNNEI. With 8 bases removed from V and 5 bases from J, the gap between germline ends came to 11 bases. CDR3 length: 12 amino acids. The CDR3 bases are TGTGCCAGCTGTCGACCCGGAGATACGCAGTATTTT. It translates to CASCRPGDTQYF.

Ten or more counts support this clonotype. The chain joins TRBV28 to TRBJ2-7; 7 bases match TRBD1. This CDR3 has 14 amino acids. V shed 5 bases and J 1 base; nucleotides not matched to a gene: 5. Germline lookup yields CDR1 MDHEN and CDR2 SYDVKM. CDR3 loop: CASSGLTGSYEQYF. CDR3 nucleotide sequence: TGTGCCAGCAGTGGGTTGACAGGGTCCTACGAGCAGTACTTC.

The chain recombines TRBV19 with TRBJ1-5; TRBD1 is a possible D gene (5 bases). CDR3 length: 16 amino acids. Germline V lookup: CDR1 LNHDA, CDR2 SQIVND (reference sequence). Deletions cut 7 bases from V and 0 bases from J, with 16 bases between. CDR3 bases: TGTGCCAGTACCTCCCAGGGCCCGTATAGCAATCAGCCCCAGCATTTT. It specifies CASTSQGPYSNQPQHF.

This chain connects TRBV20-1 to TRBJ1-4; 10 bases match TRBD1. Germline V gives CDR1 DFQATT, CDR2 SNEGSKA (reference sequence). CDR3 length: 15 residues. The V gene end was trimmed by 0 bases and the J gene end by 10 bases; junction bases not matched to a gene: 8. The CDR3 DNA reads as TGCAGTGCTAGAGACGGGACAGGGGCTGGCGGAAAACTGTTTTTT. Translated: CSARDGTGAGGKLFF.

The chain has TRBV28 and TRBJ1-2, with 10 nucleotides matching TRBD1. This CDR3 region has 12 residues. CDR1 is MDHEN, CDR2 SYDVKM, per germline. The ends lost 8 bases at V and 6 bases at J; junction bases unmatched: 3. CDR3 DNA: TGTGCCAGCGGGGGGACAGGGGATGGCTACACCTTC. It codes for CASGGTGDGYTF.

This clonotype showed up many times. The V gene is TRBV27, the J gene TRBJ2-3, with a possible D match to TRBD2 (5 bases). From germline, CDR1 is MNHEY and CDR2 SMNVEV (reference sequence). Trimming stripped 2 bases from V and 4 bases from J, with 10 bases between. The CDR3 runs 14 residues. Here the CDR3 reads CASSLTYSADTQYF. In nucleotides, the CDR3 is TGTGCCAGCAGTTTAACCTATAGCGCAGATACGCAGTATTTT.

This clonotype was detected a few times. The J gene is TRBJ1-1, the V gene TRBV19; D uncertain. CDR3 size: 14 residues. Trimming shortened V by 3 bases and J by 0 bases, and 8 bases separated the two germline ends. Looked up from germline, CDR1 is LNHDA and CDR2 is SQIVND (reference sequence). The CDR3 DNA sequence: TGTGCCAGTAGTATCAGTGGGATGAACACTGAAGCTTTCTTT. This sequence encodes CASSISGMNTEAFF. Full variable domain (remainder filled in from reference TRBV19 and TRBJ1-1): DGGITQSPKYLFRKEGQNVTLSCEQNLNHDAMYWYRQDPGQGLRLIYYSQIVNDFQKGDIAEGYSVSREKKESFPLTVTSAQKNPTAFYLCASSISGMNTEAFFGQGTRLTVV.

This clonotype was detected many times. This sequence joins TRBV6-1 and TRBJ2-1, with 8 positions matching TRBD2. The CDR3 is 17 residues long. In germline, CDR1 is MNHNS, CDR2 SASEGT. With 5 bases clipped from V and 5 bases from J, the junction kept 14 bases outside the gene matches. The CDR3 DNA follows: TGTGCCAGCAGTAACTCCTCTAAGCGGGAGCCGCACAATGAGCAGTTCTTC. Translated, it gives CASSNSSKREPHNEQFF.

This clonotype came up once. A much larger clone lies a single base off, so this may be a read error. This chain links TRBV7-2 with TRBJ1-2; no clear D. The CDR3 extends over 14 amino acids. Germline V gene lookup returns CDR1 SGHTA and CDR2 FQGNSA. The CDR3 bases are TGTGCCAGCAGCGGAGCCGGGCCAGCCGATGGCTACGCCTTC. It codes for CASSGAGPADGYAF.

This chain connects TRBV9 to TRBJ2-1, with a weak D call TRBD2 (7 bases). CDR1 and CDR2 (germline): SGDLS, YYNGEE. V was shortened by 3 bases and J by 7 bases, with 26 bases between the two germline ends. The length of the CDR3 is 18 residues. CDR3 DNA: TGTGCCAGCAGCGCGTTCTCGGGGGGACAAAAAGCTGGGAATGAGCAGTTCTTC. Encoded protein: CASSAFSGGQKAGNEQFF.

This clonotype occurred many times. This chain connects TRBV20-1 to TRBJ1-2; D unresolved. V shed 6 bases and J shed 6 bases, with 14 bases lying between them. Germline V lookup: CDR1 DFQATT, CDR2 SNEGSKA (reference sequence). The CDR3 has 12 residues. CDR3 bases: TGCAGTGCCCGAAAGCCTTTAGATGGCTACACCTTC. As protein: CSARKPLDGYTF.

V is TRBV6-2 or TRBV6-3 and J is TRBJ2-3, with D perhaps being TRBD1 or TRBD2 (5 bases each). CDR3 length: 14 amino acids. Germline assignment: CDR1 MNHEY and CDR2 SVGEGT. V dropped 6 bases and J dropped 1 base, with 11 bases sitting between them. Written as DNA, the CDR3 is TGTGCCAGCAGCCACATGGGGGGCACAGATACGCAGTATTTT. Translated: CASSHMGGTDTQYF.

This clonotype was seen at least ten times. This chain links TRBV28 with TRBJ2-7; D perhaps matches TRBD2 (5 bases). The CDR3 runs to 16 residues. Between the trimmed V and J ends, which lost 5 bases and 1 base, there was a span of 18 bases. CDR1 and CDR2 (germline): MDHEN, SYDVKM. This CDR3 is CASSPDGMKVSYEQYF. DNA of the CDR3: TGTGCCAGCAGTCCGGACGGGATGAAAGTTTCCTACGAGCAGTACTTC.

This clonotype has a count of ten or more. V gene TRBV12-3 or TRBV12-4 combines with J gene TRBJ1-1, with D hard to call. V was trimmed by 0 bases and J by 4 bases, leaving 12 bases between them. The CDR3 length is 15 residues. CDR3 DNA sequence: TGTGCCAGCAGTTTAGCGGTGACTTCACCCACTGAAGCTTTCTTT. Translation: CASSLAVTSPTEAFF.

V is TRBV14 and J is TRBJ2-5; 10 bases map to TRBD1. In germline, CDR1 is SGHDN, CDR2 FVKESK. The CDR3 is 16 residues long. V was clipped by 4 bases and J by 5 bases; unmatched bases: 10. CDR3 coding DNA: TGTGCCAGCAGCCCCTTATTGGGACAGGGGATCGAGACCCAGTACTTC. It translates to CASSPLLGQGIETQYF. Full variable domain (outside the CDR3, taken from reference TRBV14 and TRBJ2-5): EAGVTQFPSHSVIEKGQTVTLRCDPISGHDNLYWYRRVMGKEIKFLLHFVKESKQDESGMPNNRFLAERTGGTYSTLKVQPAELEDSGVYFCASSPLLGQGIETQYFGPGTRLLVL.

This clonotype was seen repeatedly, ten times or more. The V and J genes are TRBV20-1 and TRBJ2-1; TRBD2 aligns across 9 bases. Trimming removed 0 bases from V and 6 bases from J; junction bases left unmatched: 3. CDR1 and CDR2 from the germline V gene are DFQATT and SNEGSKA (reference sequence). This CDR3 has 14 residues. In DNA, the CDR3 is TGCAGTGCTAGAGAGCTAGCGGGGCTCAATGAGCAGTTCTTC. Translating it yields CSARELAGLNEQFF.

This rearrangement joins TRBV24-1 to TRBJ2-5; 9 nucleotides align to TRBD2. This CDR3 comprises 15 residues. The V gene end was trimmed by 4 bases and the J gene end by 4 bases; junction bases not matched to a gene: 6. Germline V gene data show CDR1 as KGHDR and CDR2 as SFDVKD. This chain's CDR3 is CATSEYGSGRETQYF. As DNA, the CDR3 is TGTGCCACCAGTGAATATGGTAGCGGGAGAGAGACCCAGTACTTC.